What follows are 28 T cell receptor beta chains derived from one specimen sequenced in a study of beta chain features in type 1 diabetes. Study-level results: Shortening of TCRB CDR3s, moderate but significant, appeared in all four CD4+ subsets of Type 1 diabetes patients.

For these TCRs, the target antigens are not known. The sequenced template was cDNA made from the entire isolated RNA. Measured with immunoSEQ multiplex PCR; TCRdb has only the in-frame clones, and not every one. The table shows 300,000 to 400,000 clones, with 8.5% to 10% occurring only once. The source material was central memory CD4+ T cells from blood. Receptors originate from a young man with type 1 diabetes.

CDR3 nucleotide sequence: TGTGCCAGCACTAGGGGCGACGAGCAGTACTTC. Encoded protein: CASTRGDEQYF. The rearrangement uses TRBV6-5 and TRBJ2-7, with a tentative D call TRBD1 (5 bases). The V end lost 7 bases, the J end lost 5 bases, and 9 bases lay between the germline ends. This CDR3 has 11 amino acids. Germline V gene data show CDR1 as MNHEY and CDR2 as SVGAGI.

This clone occurred a few times. The chain has TRBV7-3 and TRBJ2-1; possible D gene TRBD2, 5 bases. The CDR3 runs 15 residues. CDR1 and CDR2 from the germline V gene are SGHTA and FQGTGA. As DNA, the CDR3 is TGTGCTTCCCGAGGGCGGGCGGGCGCCTACAATGAGCAGTTCTTC. Its translation: CASRGRAGAYNEQFF. Full variable domain (missing parts from reference TRBV7-3 and TRBJ2-1): GAGVSQTPSNKVTEKGKYVELRCDPISGHTALYWYRQSLGQGPEFLIYFQGTGAADDSGLPNDRFFAVRPEGSVSTLKIQRTERGDSAVYLCASRGRAGAYNEQFFGPGTRLTVL.

This clone was seen more than once but under ten times. An end of the junction does not agree with germline; a read error may underlie this. V and J are TRBV7-2 and TRBJ2-1; D is unclear. Germline CDR1 reads SGHTA; CDR2 reads FQGNSA. CDR3 size: 13 residues. DNA of the CDR3: TGTGCCAGCTTGGAATTACCGTACACTGAGCAGTTCTTC. Its translation: CASLELPYTEQFF.

This clone was seen many times. The genes are TRBV7-9 and TRBJ2-7; D perhaps matches TRBD2 (6 bases). V was trimmed by 3 bases and J by 6 bases, leaving 9 bases between them. The CDR3 has 12 residues. Germline V CDR1 and CDR2: SEHNR, FQNEAQ (reference sequence). Written as DNA, the CDR3 is TGTGCCAGCAGCTTCCAGGGAGGCGAGCAGTACTTC. The encoded protein is CASSFQGGEQYF.

The chain joins TRBV18 to TRBJ2-7, with 11 bases that match TRBD1. Germline CDR1 and CDR2: KGHSH and LQKENI. Trimming at V came to 5 bases and at J to 3 bases, leaving 6 bases not matched to a gene. The CDR3 spans 15 residues. The CDR3 region is CASSSGQGASYEQYF. DNA of the CDR3: TGTGCCAGCTCATCAGGACAGGGGGCCAGCTACGAGCAGTACTTC. Full variable domain (outside the CDR3, taken from reference TRBV18 and TRBJ2-7): NAGVMQNPRHLVRRRGQEARLRCSPMKGHSHVYWYRQLPEEGLKFMVYLQKENIIDESGMPKERFSAEFPKEGPSILRIQQVVRGDSAAYFCASSSGQGASYEQYFGPGTRLTVT.

This clone was detected a few times. The rearrangement uses TRBV9 and TRBJ1-1; 8 nucleotides align to TRBD1. The junction had 6 bases not matched to a gene; V was cut back by 4 bases and J by 1 base. CDR3 length equals 15 residues. Germline V gives CDR1 SGDLS, CDR2 YYNGEE. The DNA for the CDR3 is TGTGCCAGCAGCCCGCAAGGACAGGGGAACACTGAAGCTTTCTTT. Residues: CASSPQGQGNTEAFF.

This clone was found many times. V usage is TRBV14 and J usage is TRBJ2-1; D is unresolved. CDR1 is SGHDN and CDR2 is FVKESK in the germline V gene. Deletions cut 0 bases from V and 10 bases from J, with 16 bases between. This CDR3 region has 15 residues. In DNA form, the CDR3 reads TGTGCCAGCAGCCAAGATCGCGCGGCCGCCAGGGAGCAGTTCTTC. This encodes CASSQDRAAAREQFF.

V usage is TRBV5-4 and J usage is TRBJ1-1; 7 bases are a match to TRBD1. Germline CDR1 is SGHNT and CDR2 is YYREEE (reference sequence). V shed 2 bases, J shed 0 bases, and the junction held 13 bases outside the gene matches. This CDR3 spans 18 amino acids. CDR3 sequence reads: CASSFWLRETGLNTEAFF. The CDR3 nucleotides are TGTGCCAGCAGCTTCTGGCTCCGTGAGACAGGGCTGAACACTGAAGCTTTCTTT.

J is TRBJ2-1 and V is TRBV7-9; D is perhaps TRBD2 (7 bases). Trimming took 4 bases from V and 2 from J, leaving 15 bases between them. The CDR3 has 16 amino acids. Germline V gives CDR1 SEHNR, CDR2 FQNEAQ (reference sequence). The CDR3 DNA reads as TGTGCCAGCAGCTCCCCAGGGGCGGGAGCCTACAATGAGCAGTTCTTC. The encoded protein is CASSSPGAGAYNEQFF.

The sample holds a few counts of this clone. The rearrangement joins TRBV11-2 to TRBJ2-1; 8 nucleotides line up with TRBD1. Germline CDR1 SGHAT, CDR2 FQNNGV. This CDR3 comprises 16 residues. V trimming: 6 bases; J trimming: 0 bases; junction bases outside the gene matches: 7. The CDR3 nucleotides read TGTGCCAGCAGAGATGACAGGGGTTCCTCCTACAATGAGCAGTTCTTC. Translating gives CASRDDRGSSYNEQFF.

This clone has more than one count but fewer than ten. The chain combines TRBV28 with TRBJ2-1; TRBD1 is a possible D gene (5 bases). Germline lookup yields CDR1 MDHEN and CDR2 SYDVKM. There are 15 residues in the CDR3. V was shortened by 5 bases and J by 4 bases, with 15 bases between the two germline ends. In nucleotides, the CDR3 is TGTGCCAGCAGTCTGCGACAGTCTTTGTACAATGAGCAGTTCTTC. Encoded protein: CASSLRQSLYNEQFF.

The gene calls are TRBV30 and TRBJ2-1, with TRBD2 matching over 15 bases. With 1 base clipped from V and 1 base from J, the junction kept 11 bases outside the gene matches. This CDR3 region has 20 residues. The germline gives CDR1 GTSNPN, CDR2 SVGIG (reference sequence). This chain's CDR3 is CAWSAYPGLAGGPSYNEQFF. The CDR3 DNA reads TGTGCCTGGAGTGCCTACCCCGGACTAGCGGGAGGGCCATCCTACAATGAGCAGTTCTTC.

This clone was observed a handful of times. The chain joins TRBV28 to TRBJ1-2; D is unresolved. CDR1 is MDHEN, CDR2 SYDVKM, per germline. V was pared by 2 bases and J by 8 bases, with 12 bases between. This CDR3 region has 13 residues. The CDR3 reads CASSLPVGRGYTF. In DNA, the CDR3 is TGTGCCAGCAGTTTACCGGTGGGTAGGGGCTACACCTTC.

This clone was detected a few times. The gene calls are TRBV5-4 and TRBJ2-5; 7 bases match TRBD1. CDR1 is SGHNT and CDR2 is YYREEE in the germline V gene (reference sequence). V lost 3 bases to trimming and J lost 1 base; unmatched junction nucleotides: 6. CDR3 length equals 15 residues. The CDR3 loop reads CASSSGGQPQETQYF. CDR3 coding DNA: TGTGCCAGCAGCTCTGGGGGACAGCCCCAAGAGACCCAGTACTTC.

This clone was detected only a few times. The chain employs TRBV14 and TRBJ2-7; 11 nucleotides align to TRBD2. The length of the CDR3 is 17 residues. V dropped 0 bases and J dropped 1; count of bases not matched to a gene: 5. Germline-derived CDR1 and CDR2 are SGHDN and FVKESK. The CDR3, as DNA: TGTGCCAGCAGCCAAGATATTAGACTAGCGGGATCCTACGAGCAGTACTTC. Translation: CASSQDIRLAGSYEQYF.

The sample holds many counts of this clone. This rearrangement joins TRBV5-6 to TRBJ1-1; 7 nucleotides agree with TRBD1. Germline-derived CDR1 and CDR2 are SGHDT and YYEEEE. The junction had 7 bases not matched to a gene; V was cut back by 0 bases and J by 11 bases. The CDR3 has 13 amino acids. CDR3 nucleotide sequence: TGTGCCAGCAGCTTGGGGGACAGTTTAAACGCTTTCTTT. Amino acid sequence: CASSLGDSLNAFF.

V is TRBV19 and J is TRBJ2-3; tentatively, D is TRBD2 (6 bases). The V end was cut by 7 bases, the J end by 2 bases, with 16 bases between. CDR1 LNHDA and CDR2 SQIVND come from the germline V gene (reference sequence). The CDR3 extends over 15 amino acids. CDR3 bases: TGTGCCAGTACCCGTAGGAGGGAGTTCACAGATACGCAGTATTTT. It translates to CASTRRREFTDTQYF. Supplemented by reference TRBV19 and TRBJ2-3, the full variable domain reads DGGITQSPKYLFRKEGQNVTLSCEQNLNHDAMYWYRQDPGQGLRLIYYSQIVNDFQKGDIAEGYSVSREKKESFPLTVTSAQKNPTAFYLCASTRRREFTDTQYFGPGTRLTVL.

This chain links TRBV11-2 with TRBJ1-2, with 11 bases that match TRBD1. V shed 5 bases and J 4 bases; nucleotides not matched to a gene: 9. The CDR3 length is 16 residues. Germline V gene lookup returns CDR1 SGHAT and CDR2 FQNNGV. Here the CDR3 reads CASSPTRDRGFYGYTF. In DNA form, the CDR3 reads TGTGCCAGCAGCCCCACCCGGGACAGGGGGTTCTATGGCTACACCTTC. The complete variable domain, with remaining parts taken from reference TRBV11-2 and TRBJ1-2, reads EAGVAQSPRYKIIEKRQSVAFWCNPISGHATLYWYQQILGQGPKLLIQFQNNGVVDDSQLPKDRFSAERLKGVDSTLKIQPAKLEDSAVYLCASSPTRDRGFYGYTFGSGTRLTVV.

This clone was recorded only once. The chain carries TRBV28 and TRBJ1-4; D gene unclear. The CDR3 loop spans 15 amino acids. Germline CDR1 MDHEN, CDR2 SYDVKM. V lost 4 bases and J 3 bases, leaving 12 bases between the germline ends. The CDR3: CASSWRAIANEKLFF. Written as DNA, the CDR3 is TGTGCCAGCAGTTGGAGGGCGATAGCTAATGAAAAACTGTTTTTT.

A few counts support this clone. This sequence joins TRBV28 and TRBJ1-5; TRBD1 matches at 7 bases. Trimming at V came to 4 bases and at J to 3 bases, leaving 6 bases not matched to a gene. The CDR3 runs 15 residues. CDR1 and CDR2 from the germline V gene are MDHEN and SYDVKM. CDR3 sequence: CASSSPGGNNQPQHF. CDR3 nucleotide sequence: TGTGCCAGCAGTTCCCCAGGGGGTAACAATCAGCCCCAGCATTTT.

This clone occurred a few times. The genes are TRBV4-1 and TRBJ2-3, with 9 bases that match TRBD1. V dropped 3 bases and J dropped 4; count of bases not matched to a gene: 5. In germline, CDR1 is MGHRA, CDR2 YSYEKL. The CDR3 covers 15 residues. In DNA form, the CDR3 reads TGCGCCAGCAGCCAGAGACAGGGGGAGGCAGATACGCAGTATTTT. The encoded protein is CASSQRQGEADTQYF.

The genes are TRBV28 and TRBJ2-3; TRBD2 aligns across 10 bases. The CDR3 covers 18 residues. Losses at the gene ends were 5 bases for V and 7 bases for J; bases not matched to a gene: 18. Germline lookup yields CDR1 MDHEN and CDR2 SYDVKM. The CDR3 reads CASSPPQGAGGSKYTQYF. The DNA for the CDR3 is TGTGCCAGCAGTCCCCCTCAAGGAGCGGGAGGGTCTAAATATACGCAGTATTTT. The full variable domain, rest sourced from reference TRBV28 and TRBJ2-3, is DVKVTQSSRYLVKRTGEKVFLECVQDMDHENMFWYRQDPGLGLRLIYFSYDVKMKEKGDIPEGYSVSREKKERFSLILESASTNQTSMYLCASSPPQGAGGSKYTQYFGPGTRLTVL.

The CDR3 sequence is CASSERHEQYF. The CDR3 DNA follows: TGTGCCAGCAGTGAGCGACACGAGCAGTACTTC. The chain links TRBV2 to TRBJ2-7, with unresolved D. The CDR3 totals 11 residues. Germline CDR1 is SNHLY and CDR2 is FYNNEI. Trimming removed 3 bases at V and 5 bases at J, with 5 bases between.

There are a few counts of this clone. This rearrangement joins TRBV30 to TRBJ1-5; D is undetermined. CDR1 is GTSNPN and CDR2 is SVGIG in the germline V gene (reference sequence). The CDR3 is 12 amino acids. Trimming took 2 bases from V and 4 from J, leaving 6 bases between them. The CDR3 reads CAWSTPNQPQHF. The CDR3 coding sequence is TGTGCCTGGAGTACACCTAATCAGCCCCAGCATTTT.

In its sample, this clone was seen many times. V is TRBV18 and J is TRBJ2-1; weak D call: TRBD1 (6 bases). Trimming removed 4 bases at V and 8 bases at J, with 12 bases between. Germline V gives CDR1 KGHSH, CDR2 LQKENI. The CDR3 runs to 13 residues. CDR3 DNA sequence: TGTGCCAGCTCACTAGACCCAGGGGATGAGCAGTTCTTC. Protein: CASSLDPGDEQFF.

The CDR3 nucleotides are TGCGCCAGCAACCTTGGACAGGGGGCCAGCACCGGGGAGCTGTTTTTT. It codes for CASNLGQGASTGELFF. The V call is TRBV5-1, the J call TRBJ2-2, with TRBD1 identical over 11 bases. Germline V lookup: CDR1 SGHRS, CDR2 YFSETQ. The CDR3 is made up of 16 amino acids. V shed 6 bases and J 4 bases; nucleotides not matched to a gene: 8.

The chain recombines TRBV30 with TRBJ1-5, with D maybe TRBD1 (6 bases). CDR1 and CDR2 from the germline V gene are GTSNPN and SVGIG (reference sequence). This CDR3 has 13 residues. With 0 bases removed from V and 7 bases from J, the gap between germline ends came to 10 bases. This CDR3 reads CAWSVQGGQPQHF. The CDR3 DNA reads TGTGCCTGGAGTGTACAAGGGGGACAGCCCCAGCATTTT.

The chain joins TRBV7-6 to TRBJ2-3; no reliable D call. The length of the CDR3 is 15 residues. Germline lookup yields CDR1 SGHVS and CDR2 FNYEAQ. Trimming left V 1 base short and J 6 bases short, with 14 bases between. This CDR3 is CASSLGGTRLDTQYF. CDR3 coding DNA: TGTGCCAGCAGCTTAGGCGGCACGCGTCTGGATACGCAGTATTTT.